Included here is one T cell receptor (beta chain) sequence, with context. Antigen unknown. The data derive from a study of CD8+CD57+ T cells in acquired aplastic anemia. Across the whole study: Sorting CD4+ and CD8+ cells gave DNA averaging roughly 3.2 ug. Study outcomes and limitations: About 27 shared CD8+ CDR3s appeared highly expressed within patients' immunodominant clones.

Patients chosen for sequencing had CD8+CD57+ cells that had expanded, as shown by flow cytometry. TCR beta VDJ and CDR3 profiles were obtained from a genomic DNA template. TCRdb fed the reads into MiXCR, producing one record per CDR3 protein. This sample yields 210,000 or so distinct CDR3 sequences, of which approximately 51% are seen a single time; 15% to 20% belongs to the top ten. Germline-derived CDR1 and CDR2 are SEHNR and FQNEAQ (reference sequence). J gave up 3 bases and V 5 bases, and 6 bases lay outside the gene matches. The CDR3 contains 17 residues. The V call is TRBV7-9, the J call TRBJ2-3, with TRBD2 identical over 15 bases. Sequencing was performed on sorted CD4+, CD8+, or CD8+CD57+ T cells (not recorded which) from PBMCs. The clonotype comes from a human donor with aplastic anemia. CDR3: CASSPGLAGGPTDTQYF. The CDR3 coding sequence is TGTGCCAGCAGCCCCGGACTAGCGGGAGGGCCTACAGATACGCAGTATTTT.